Shown below are 8 T cell receptor beta chains from a single sample sequenced in a study of T cell changes during pregnancy in multiple sclerosis. Some clones are missing from TCRdb's copy, which holds only in-frame ones; the method was immunoSEQ multiplex PCR. Of tens of thousands of clones in the sample, approximately 92% are singletons; the top ten hold 3.7%. This material consisted of peripheral blood, taken after pregnancy. The receptors come from a female donor in good health, enrolled as a control in a pregnancy study.

This rearrangement joins TRBV7-2 to TRBJ2-7; 9 bases fit TRBD2. CDR1 SGHTA and CDR2 FQGNSA come from the germline V gene. This CDR3 is built from 15 residues. The trim removed 5 bases at V and 4 bases at J, leaving 9 bases unmatched. The CDR3 reads CASSSVAGAYYEQYF. CDR3 sequence (DNA): TGTGCCAGCAGCAGCGTAGCGGGAGCTTATTACGAGCAGTACTTC.

This clone turned up a few times. The chain is built from TRBV7-3 and TRBJ1-1; 7 bases match TRBD1. V trimming: 5 bases; J trimming: 7 bases; junction bases outside the gene matches: 4. This CDR3 has 12 amino acids. Germline-derived CDR1 and CDR2 are SGHTA and FQGTGA. The CDR3 sequence: CASSQRDSEAFF. The CDR3 DNA reads as TGTGCCAGCAGCCAACGGGACAGTGAAGCTTTCTTT. Full variable domain (rest looked up from reference TRBV7-3 and TRBJ1-1): GAGVSQTPSNKVTEKGKYVELRCDPISGHTALYWYRQSLGQGPEFLIYFQGTGAADDSGLPNDRFFAVRPEGSVSTLKIQRTERGDSAVYLCASSQRDSEAFFGQGTRLTVV.

This chain connects TRBV19 to TRBJ2-1; TRBD1 matches at 7 bases. After removal of 4 bases from V and 2 bases from J, the junction contained 5 bases not matched to a gene. This CDR3 has 15 residues. Germline assignment: CDR1 LNHDA and CDR2 SQIVND (reference sequence). For the CDR3, the DNA is TGTGCCAGTAGTAGTCCCGGGACAGCCTACAATGAGCAGTTCTTC. Its protein product is CASSSPGTAYNEQFF.

The J gene is TRBJ2-3, the V gene TRBV7-8; the match to TRBD2 covers 8 bases. The CDR3 covers 17 residues. Germline CDR1 and CDR2: SGHVS and FQNEAQ. V trimming: 2 bases; J trimming: 2 bases; junction bases outside the gene matches: 9. Written as DNA, the CDR3 is TGTGCCAGCAGCTTACCTTATACTAGCGGCCCCACAGATACGCAGTATTTT. This codes for CASSLPYTSGPTDTQYF.

The rearrangement uses TRBV28 and TRBJ1-1; 7 bases fit TRBD1. Germline assignment: CDR1 MDHEN and CDR2 SYDVKM. V shed 6 bases and J 0 bases; nucleotides not matched to a gene: 10. The CDR3 is made up of 16 amino acids. CDR3 DNA sequence: TGTGCCAGCAGCCCCAGGGGGTCGACACTGAACACTGAAGCTTTCTTT. Translating it yields CASSPRGSTLNTEAFF.

The genes are TRBV28 and TRBJ1-1, with D perhaps TRBD1 (5 bases). Trimming removed 2 bases at V and 5 bases at J, with 9 bases between. Germline loops: CDR1 MDHEN, CDR2 SYDVKM. This CDR3 has 13 residues. In DNA form, the CDR3 reads TGTGCCAGCAGTTTAGCGGGGGGGACTGAAGCTTTCTTT. Translated, it gives CASSLAGGTEAFF.

The genes are TRBV6-1 and TRBJ1-5; 10 bases are a match to TRBD1. V shed 6 bases, J shed 5 bases, and the junction held 1 base outside the gene matches. CDR1 and CDR2 from the germline V gene are MNHNS and SASEGT. The CDR3 length is 13 residues. The CDR3 spells CASRTGGYQPQHF. For the CDR3, the DNA is TGTGCCAGCAGGACAGGGGGCTATCAGCCCCAGCATTTT.

This clone showed up just a few times. The V gene is TRBV28, the J gene TRBJ2-7, with TRBD1 identical over 9 bases. CDR3 size: 16 residues. Per germline, CDR1 MDHEN and CDR2 SYDVKM. After removal of 4 bases from V and 1 base from J, the junction contained 8 bases not matched to a gene. The chain's CDR3 is CASSSPQDRGSYEQYF. The DNA of the CDR3 is TGTGCCAGCAGTTCTCCCCAGGACAGGGGTTCCTACGAGCAGTACTTC.